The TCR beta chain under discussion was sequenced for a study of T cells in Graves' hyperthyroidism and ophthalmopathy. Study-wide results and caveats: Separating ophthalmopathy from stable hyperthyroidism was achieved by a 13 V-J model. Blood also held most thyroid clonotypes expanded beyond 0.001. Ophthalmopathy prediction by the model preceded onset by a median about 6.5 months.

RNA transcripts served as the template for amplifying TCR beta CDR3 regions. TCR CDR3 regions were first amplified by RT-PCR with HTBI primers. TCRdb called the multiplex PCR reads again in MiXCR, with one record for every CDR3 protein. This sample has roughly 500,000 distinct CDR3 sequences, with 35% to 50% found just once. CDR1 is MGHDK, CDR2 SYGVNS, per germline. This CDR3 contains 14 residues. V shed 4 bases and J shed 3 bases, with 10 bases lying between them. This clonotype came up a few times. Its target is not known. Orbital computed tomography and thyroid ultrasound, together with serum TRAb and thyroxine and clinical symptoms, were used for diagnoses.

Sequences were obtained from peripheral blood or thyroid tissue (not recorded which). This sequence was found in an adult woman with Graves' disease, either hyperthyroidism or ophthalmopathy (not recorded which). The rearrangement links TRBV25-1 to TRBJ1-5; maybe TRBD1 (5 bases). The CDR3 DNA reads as TGTGCCAGCAGTGGGGTAGGGGACAATCAGCCCCAGCATTTT. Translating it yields CASSGVGDNQPQHF.